Each of the 23 T cell receptor beta chains below was sequenced from the same sample in a study of cytomegalovirus exposure and HLA in healthy donors. It was with 60 Vbeta and 13 Jbeta primers that the PCR ran. Assay used: immunoSEQ multiplex PCR; TCRdb lists only in-frame clones, some missing. The data hold approximately 210,000 clones, with 79% observed a single time. The specimen sequenced was PBMCs. Every receptor here comes from a girl aged 10 to 17 in good health and CMV-seropositive.

Here the CDR3 reads CASSLSGLKRGPADTQYF. CDR3 nucleotide sequence: TGTGCCAGCAGCTTATCGGGGCTCAAGCGGGGGCCCGCGGATACGCAGTATTTT. This chain links TRBV7-8 with TRBJ2-3, with TRBD2 matching over 8 bases. The germline gives CDR1 SGHVS, CDR2 FQNEAQ. J was trimmed by 6 bases and V by 2 bases; bases with no gene match: 16. This CDR3 region has 18 residues. Supplemented by reference TRBV7-8 and TRBJ2-3, the full variable domain reads GAGVSQSPRYKVAKRGQDVALRCDPISGHVSLFWYQQALGQGPEFLTYFQNEAQLDKSGLPSDRFFAERPEGSVSTLKIQRTQQEDSAVYLCASSLSGLKRGPADTQYFGPGTRLTVL.

This clone was seen more than once but under ten times. The V and J genes are TRBV5-3 and TRBJ1-4, with 7 bases that match TRBD1. TRBV5-3 has ORF status, its function being uncertain. Trimming removed 4 bases from V and 0 bases from J; junction bases left unmatched: 9. The CDR3 has 17 amino acids. This CDR3 is CARSLRQGWTTNEKLFF. CDR3 DNA: TGTGCCAGAAGCCTAAGACAGGGTTGGACAACTAATGAAAAACTGTTTTTT.

This sequence joins TRBV21-1 and TRBJ2-7; the tabulated D call, TRBD2, remains unverified against the DNA. TRBV21-1 is tagged as a pseudogene. CDR3 length: 14 amino acids. The CDR3 sequence is CASRRRRGAAEQYF. CDR3 nucleotides: TGTGCCAGCAGGCGTAGGCGGGGGGCGGCCGAGCAGTACTTC.

The CDR3 loop is CASRLTAPKHF. As DNA, the CDR3 is TGCGCCAGCAGACTGACAGCCCCCAAGCATTTT. The rearrangement links TRBV23-1 to TRBJ1-5, with a weak D call TRBD1 (5 bases). TRBV23-1 is flagged as an ORF with uncertain function. Trimming cost V 6 bases and J 14 bases, with 14 bases left between them. The CDR3 is 11 amino acids.

In DNA form, the CDR3 reads TGTGCCAGCTCACCACCTTGGCAGGGCGGTAATGGCTACACCTTC. This gives the protein CASSPPWQGGNGYTF. V gene TRBV18 combines with J gene TRBJ1-2; D is possibly TRBD1 (5 bases). V was pared by 0 bases and J by 6 bases, with 14 bases between. CDR1 is KGHSH, CDR2 LQKENI, per germline. CDR3 size: 15 residues.

This clone has more than one count but fewer than ten. This chain's CDR3 is CASPSSNADSYEQYF. DNA of the CDR3: TGCGCCAGCCCCAGTTCGAACGCTGACTCCTACGAGCAGTACTTC. The genes are TRBV5-1 and TRBJ2-7; no clear D. V gave up 7 bases and J gave up 0 bases, with 17 bases separating them. The germline gives CDR1 SGHRS, CDR2 YFSETQ. This CDR3 contains 15 residues. The whole variable domain, remainder taken from reference TRBV5-1 and TRBJ2-7, is KAGVTQTPRYLIKTRGQQVTLSCSPISGHRSVSWYQQTPGQGLQFLFEYFSETQRNKGNFPGRFSGRQFSNSRSEMNVSTLELGDSALYLCASPSSNADSYEQYFGPGTRLTVT.

The chain recombines TRBV9 with TRBJ2-7; D unresolved. Trimming left V 4 bases short and J 3 bases short, with 8 bases between. CDR1 is SGDLS, CDR2 YYNGEE, per germline. The length of the CDR3 is 12 residues. The CDR3 protein is CASSSPRYEQYF. In DNA, the CDR3 is TGTGCCAGCAGCTCCCCCCGCTACGAGCAGTACTTC.

The V gene is TRBV19, the J gene TRBJ1-2; D gene uncertain. Germline V gene data show CDR1 as LNHDA and CDR2 as SQIVND (reference sequence). Trimming took off 5 bases at V and 2 bases at J, with 15 bases between the two ends. This CDR3 region has 15 residues. The DNA of the CDR3 is TGTGCCAGTAGTCCCCCCCGAGGAGTGAACTATGGCTACACCTTC. It translates to CASSPPRGVNYGYTF. The whole variable domain, remainder taken from reference TRBV19 and TRBJ1-2, is DGGITQSPKYLFRKEGQNVTLSCEQNLNHDAMYWYRQDPGQGLRLIYYSQIVNDFQKGDIAEGYSVSREKKESFPLTVTSAQKNPTAFYLCASSPPRGVNYGYTFGSGTRLTVV.

The V and J genes are TRBV11-3 and TRBJ1-5; perhaps TRBD1 as D (6 bases). This CDR3 has 14 residues. Trimming left V 5 bases short and J 1 base short, with 9 bases between. The germline V gene has CDR1 SGHNT and CDR2 YENEEA. The CDR3 protein is CASSPQGSNQPQHF. The CDR3 coding sequence is TGTGCCAGCAGCCCACAGGGAAGCAATCAGCCCCAGCATTTT.

The V gene is TRBV6-1, the J gene TRBJ1-5; 7 bases fit TRBD1. The CDR3 has 13 residues. The germline gives CDR1 MNHNS, CDR2 SASEGT. V dropped 8 bases and J dropped 3; count of bases not matched to a gene: 4. For the CDR3, the DNA is TGTGCCAGCTCGGACAGGCCCAATCAGCCCCAGCATTTT. It translates to CASSDRPNQPQHF.

This rearrangement joins TRBV9 to TRBJ2-7, with a tentative D call TRBD1 (6 bases). This CDR3 contains 15 residues. CDR1 and CDR2 (germline): SGDLS, YYNGEE. V lost 0 bases, J lost 2 bases, and 12 bases lay in between. The CDR3 sequence is CASSVAIGGPYEQYF. CDR3 nucleotides: TGTGCCAGCAGCGTAGCTATAGGGGGTCCCTACGAGCAGTACTTC.

The V gene is TRBV2, the J gene TRBJ2-1, with TRBD2 matching 9 bases. J was trimmed by 8 bases and V by 1 base; bases with no gene match: 6. The V gene's germline CDR1 is SNHLY and CDR2 FYNNEI. The length of the CDR3 is 15 residues. CDR3 amino acids: CASSEEAGGHYEQFF. For the CDR3, the DNA is TGTGCCAGCAGTGAAGAGGCGGGGGGGCATTATGAGCAGTTCTTC.

This clone has only one observation. The chain employs TRBV12-5 and TRBJ2-5; TRBD2 is a possible D gene (6 bases). Germline V CDR1 and CDR2: LGHNT, FRNRAP. The germline V and J ends were trimmed by 0 bases and 5 bases, with 10 bases remaining between them. The CDR3 has 14 residues. CDR3 residues: CASGLVASVETQYF. In DNA form, the CDR3 reads TGTGCTAGTGGTTTGGTAGCTAGCGTTGAGACCCAGTACTTC.

Only a few counts were recorded for this clone. The chain combines TRBV4-3 with TRBJ2-1; D is undetermined. Per germline, CDR1 LGHNA and CDR2 YSLEER. Trimming removed 4 bases at V and 1 base at J, with 8 bases between. CDR3 length: 14 residues. The CDR3 spells CASSLQDSYNEQFF. The DNA of the CDR3 is TGCGCCAGCAGCCTCCAGGATTCCTACAATGAGCAGTTCTTC.

The chain joins TRBV19 to TRBJ1-5; 7 nucleotides line up with TRBD1. Germline values: CDR1 LNHDA, CDR2 SQIVND (reference sequence). The CDR3 spans 17 residues. Germline trimming cut 4 bases from V and 3 bases from J; bases unmatched to any gene: 12. The CDR3 DNA follows: TGTGCCAGTAGTAGTGGCAGGGGGAGGTTTGCCAATCAGCCCCAGCATTTT. The encoded protein is CASSSGRGRFANQPQHF.

V gene TRBV2 combines with J gene TRBJ1-1, with TRBD1 identical over 9 bases. There are 12 residues in the CDR3. Germline lookup yields CDR1 SNHLY and CDR2 FYNNEI. V was clipped by 9 bases and J by 5 bases; unmatched bases: 4. The CDR3 coding sequence is TGTGCCAGTGGGACAGGGTGGACTGAAGCTTTCTTT. Residues: CASGTGWTEAFF.

The chain joins TRBV27 to TRBJ2-1; TRBD2 aligns across 13 bases. Trimming removed 5 bases from V and 4 bases from J; junction bases left unmatched: 5. This CDR3 is built from 16 residues. Germline CDR1 and CDR2: MNHEY and SMNVEV (reference sequence). The CDR3 region is CASSHGTSGAYNEQFF. The CDR3 nucleotides are TGTGCCAGCAGTCACGGGACTAGCGGGGCATACAATGAGCAGTTCTTC.

The rearrangement uses TRBV5-6 and TRBJ1-1; D is undetermined. The CDR3 is 15 residues long. The V gene lost 0 bases and the J gene lost 0 bases, with 9 bases spanning the gap. Germline values: CDR1 SGHDT, CDR2 YYEEEE. CDR3 sequence reads: CASSLARFMNTEAFF. The CDR3 DNA follows: TGTGCCAGCAGCTTGGCGAGATTCATGAACACTGAAGCTTTCTTT.

The genes are TRBV5-1 and TRBJ2-7, with TRBD2 identical over 8 bases. Germline assignment: CDR1 SGHRS and CDR2 YFSETQ. The CDR3 has 15 residues. Trimming cost V 0 bases and J 3 bases; bases outside gene matches: 5. In nucleotides, the CDR3 is TGCGCCAGCAGCTTGGCGGGGGGGCTTTTCTACGAGCAGTACTTC. Translated: CASSLAGGLFYEQYF.

This chain uses TRBV29-1 with TRBJ1-6, with 8 bases aligning to TRBD1. Unmatched junction bases numbered 6, after V lost 5 bases and J lost 9 bases. Per the germline V gene, CDR1 is SQVTM and CDR2 is ANQGSEA. The CDR3 consists of 13 residues. The CDR3 region is CSVHTGGSSPLHF. CDR3 nucleotide sequence: TGCAGCGTTCATACAGGGGGTAGTTCACCCCTCCACTTT. Drawing the rest from reference TRBV29-1 and TRBJ1-6, the complete variable domain is SAVISQKPSRDICQRGTSLTIQCQVDSQVTMMFWYRQQPGQSLTLIATANQGSEATYESGFVIDKFPISRPNLTFSTLTVSNMSPEDSSIYLCSVHTGGSSPLHFGNGTRLTVT.

As DNA, the CDR3 is TGTGCCAGCAGCCCCCGGGGGGGCCGATACAATGAGCAGTTCTTC. Residues: CASSPRGGRYNEQFF. The chain carries TRBV7-2 and TRBJ2-1; 8 bases are shared with TRBD2. The CDR3 spans 15 residues. Germline V lookup: CDR1 SGHTA, CDR2 FQGNSA. Trimming cost V 5 bases and J 4 bases; bases outside gene matches: 7. Full variable domain (outside the CDR3, taken from reference TRBV7-2 and TRBJ2-1): GAGVSQSPSNKVTEKGKDVELRCDPISGHTALYWYRQSLGQGLEFLIYFQGNSAPDKSGLPSDRFSAERTGGSVSTLTIQRTQQEDSAVYLCASSPRGGRYNEQFFGPGTRLTVL.

The V and J genes are TRBV15 and TRBJ1-3; no clear D. The V gene's germline CDR1 is LNHNV and CDR2 YYDKDF (reference sequence). The CDR3 runs to 13 residues. Trimming took 0 bases from V and 4 from J, leaving 4 bases between them. This CDR3 is CATSRDSGNTIYF. DNA of the CDR3: TGTGCCACCAGCAGAGATTCAGGAAACACCATATATTTT.

The chain combines TRBV27 with TRBJ2-1; TRBD2 agrees at 11 bases. This CDR3 is 16 amino acids long. V shed 5 bases and J 3 bases; nucleotides not matched to a gene: 6. Germline loops: CDR1 MNHEY, CDR2 SMNVEV (reference sequence). CDR3 in amino acids: CASSPFLAGGYNEQFF. CDR3 DNA: TGTGCCAGCAGTCCTTTTCTAGCGGGGGGCTACAATGAGCAGTTCTTC.